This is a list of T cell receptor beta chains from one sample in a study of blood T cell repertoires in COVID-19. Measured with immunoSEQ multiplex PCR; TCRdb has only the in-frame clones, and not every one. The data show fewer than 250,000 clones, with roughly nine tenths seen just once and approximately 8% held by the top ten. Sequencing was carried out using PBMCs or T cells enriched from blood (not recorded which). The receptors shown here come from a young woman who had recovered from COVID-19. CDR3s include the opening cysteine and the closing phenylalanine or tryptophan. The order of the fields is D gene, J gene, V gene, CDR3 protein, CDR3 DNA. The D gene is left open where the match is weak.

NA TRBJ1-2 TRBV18 CASSPNRDGYTF TGTGCCAGCTCACCAAACCGCGATGGCTACACCTTC
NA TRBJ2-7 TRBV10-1 CASSASESGRGEQYF TGCGCCAGCAGTGCCTCCGAGAGCGGCCGGGGCGAGCAGTACTTC
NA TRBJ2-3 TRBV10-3 CAISPVFTDTQYF TGTGCCATCAGTCCAGTCTTCACAGATACGCAGTATTTT
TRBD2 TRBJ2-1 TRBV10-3 CAISKASGGNNEQFF TGTGCCATCAGCAAAGCCAGCGGGGGGAACAATGAGCAGTTCTTC
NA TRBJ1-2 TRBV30 CAWSGGGGYGYTF TGTGCCTGGAGTGGCGGGGGCGGGTATGGCTACACCTTC
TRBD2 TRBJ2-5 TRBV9 CASSGSGEGQETQYF TGTGCCAGCAGCGGGAGCGGGGAAGGCCAAGAGACCCAGTACTTC
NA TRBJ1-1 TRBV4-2 CASSQGRLNTEAFF TGTGCCAGCAGCCAAGGGCGGCTGAACACTGAAGCTTTCTTT
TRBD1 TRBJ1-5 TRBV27 CASSMDRGHQPQHF TGTGCCAGCAGTATGGACAGGGGACATCAGCCCCAGCATTTT
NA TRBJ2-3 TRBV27 CASSLSAPRDTQYF TGTGCCAGCAGTTTAAGTGCCCCACGGGATACGCAGTATTTT
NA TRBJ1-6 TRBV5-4 CASSLAGFGGTFNSPLHF TGTGCCAGCAGCTTGGCCGGTTTTGGGGGGACTTTCAATTCACCCCTCCACTTT